This TCR beta chain was captured by sequencing in a study of cytomegalovirus exposure and HLA in healthy donors. Study-wide points: Common viral pathogens seemed to be connected with several of the most significant clusters, according to a later analysis.

The CDR3 length is 18 residues. The V segment lost 5 bases and the J segment 4 bases; nucleotides outside the gene matches: 17. Germline lookup yields CDR1 SQVTM and CDR2 ANQGSEA. Primers for the PCR totalled 60 Vbeta and 13 Jbeta. Profiled with immunoSEQ multiplex PCR; TCRdb holds only in-frame clones, not every one. The sample yields 30,000 to 40,000 clones, of which the top ten take up over 5.5%. A remark on this clone: As yet, its antigen is unknown.

This receptor was obtained from a human donor in good health. Sequenced sample: PBMCs. The chain joins TRBV29-1 to TRBJ1-1, with 12 nucleotides matching TRBD1. This chain's CDR3 is CSVLLTSRDRGRGTEAFF. The CDR3 DNA follows: TGCAGCGTTCTCTTAACAAGCCGGGACAGGGGGCGAGGCACTGAAGCTTTCTTT.